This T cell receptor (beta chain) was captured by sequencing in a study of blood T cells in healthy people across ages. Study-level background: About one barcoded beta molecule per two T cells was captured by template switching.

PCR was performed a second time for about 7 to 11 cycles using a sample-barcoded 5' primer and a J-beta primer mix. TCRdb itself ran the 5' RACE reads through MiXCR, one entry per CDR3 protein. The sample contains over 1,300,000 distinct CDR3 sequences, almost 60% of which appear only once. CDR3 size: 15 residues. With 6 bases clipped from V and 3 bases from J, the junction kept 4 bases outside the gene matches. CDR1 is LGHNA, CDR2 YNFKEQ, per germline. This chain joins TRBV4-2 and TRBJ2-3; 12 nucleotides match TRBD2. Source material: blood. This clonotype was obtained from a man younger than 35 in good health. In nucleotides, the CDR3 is TGTGCCAGCAGGTTACTAGCGGGGGGTACAGATACGCAGTATTTT. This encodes CASRLLAGGTDTQYF.